Listed here are 5 T cell receptor beta chains from one sample, sequenced in a study of blood T cell repertoires in COVID-19. Measured with immunoSEQ multiplex PCR; TCRdb has only the in-frame clones, and not every one. The sample yields some 200,000 clones, roughly 87% seen once. The sequenced sample consisted of PBMCs or T cells enriched from blood (not recorded which). The receptors were gathered from a woman in her twenties or thirties who had recovered from COVID-19.

This clone has more than one count but fewer than ten. The rearrangement joins TRBV19 to TRBJ2-7; 7 nucleotides line up with TRBD1. Germline loops: CDR1 LNHDA, CDR2 SQIVND (reference sequence). This CDR3 is built from 15 residues. Trimming took 6 bases from V and 2 from J; bases not matched to a gene: 10. This CDR3 reads CASSRASGGPYEQYF. CDR3 nucleotide sequence: TGTGCCAGTAGCCGTGCCTCAGGGGGACCCTACGAGCAGTACTTC.

The V and J genes are TRBV14 and TRBJ2-7; D possibly corresponds to TRBD1 (6 bases). The CDR3 is 13 amino acids. Germline V CDR1 and CDR2: SGHDN, FVKESK. The V end lost 4 bases, the J end lost 2 bases, and 9 bases lay between the germline ends. The CDR3 protein is CASSPRDTYEQYF. The CDR3 bases are TGTGCCAGCAGCCCTCGGGACACCTACGAGCAGTACTTC.

The V gene is TRBV7-3, the J gene TRBJ2-2; D remains ambiguous. The V gene lost 1 base and the J gene lost 5 bases, with 11 bases spanning the gap. Germline V gene lookup returns CDR1 SGHTA and CDR2 FQGTGA. The CDR3 is 15 residues long. CDR3 bases: TGTGCCAGCAGCTTAAATCCGGGTTGGACCGGGGAGCTGTTTTTT. This encodes CASSLNPGWTGELFF.

This clone was counted once. This sequence may be a read error, since a much larger clone differs from it by one base. This chain uses TRBV2 with TRBJ2-1; D ambiguous. CDR3 length: 13 amino acids. V was pared by 7 bases and J by 0 bases, with 7 bases between. Germline assignment: CDR1 SNHLY and CDR2 FYNNEI. This CDR3 is CASKQSSYNEQFF. The DNA for the CDR3 is TGTGCCAGCAAACAGAGCTCCTACAATGAGCAGTTCTTC. The variable domain in full, with the rest retrieved from reference TRBV2 and TRBJ2-1, is EPEVTQTPSHQVTQMGQEVILRCVPISNHLYFYWYRQILGQKVEFLVSFYNNEISEKSEIFDDQFSVERPDGSNFTLKIRSTKLEDSAMYFCASKQSSYNEQFFGPGTRLTVL.

This clone was seen a single time. The chain combines TRBV24-1 with TRBJ2-2; TRBD2 matches at 8 bases. The ends lost 5 bases at V and 2 bases at J; junction bases unmatched: 9. The CDR3 runs 17 residues. The V gene's germline CDR1 is KGHDR and CDR2 SFDVKD. The CDR3, as DNA: TGTGCCACCAGTGGTGCTGCGGGAGGAGGAAACACCGGGGAGCTGTTTTTT. It yields the protein CATSGAAGGGNTGELFF.